A selection of T cell receptor beta chains follows, all from one sample in a study of cytomegalovirus exposure and HLA in healthy donors. Clones were read by immunoSEQ multiplex PCR, and TCRdb kept only the in-frame ones, dropping some. The sample spans 100,000 to 150,000 clones; the ten largest clones claim 1.5% to 2%. Specimen: PBMCs. Receptors originate from a man aged 18-30 years in good health and CMV-seronegative. Both conserved end residues are trimmed from each CDR3. The order of the fields is V gene, J gene, CDR3 protein.

v_call: TRBV6-1; j_call: TRBJ1-2; cdr3_aa: ASSEKRRRTNYGYT
v_call: TRBV7-2; j_call: TRBJ1-5; cdr3_aa: ASSLGGQGWNQPQH
v_call: TRBV6-6; j_call: TRBJ2-2; cdr3_aa: ASSYSKPGNTGELF
v_call: TRBV7-3; j_call: TRBJ2-2; cdr3_aa: ASSLRSGRTVNTGELF
v_call: TRBV29-1; j_call: TRBJ2-5; cdr3_aa: SVEFGVETQY
v_call: TRBV30; j_call: TRBJ2-7; cdr3_aa: AWGQGHEQY
v_call: TRBV6-5; j_call: TRBJ1-1; cdr3_aa: ASSTGTVNTEAF
v_call: TRBV10-1; j_call: TRBJ1-5; cdr3_aa: ASSPKGDSQPQH
v_call: TRBV28; j_call: TRBJ1-4; cdr3_aa: ASSPREANEKLF
v_call: TRBV19; j_call: TRBJ2-2; cdr3_aa: ASSIGTSGSKAGELF
v_call: TRBV6-5; j_call: TRBJ1-4; cdr3_aa: ASSRTDEKLF
v_call: TRBV4-3; j_call: TRBJ1-2; cdr3_aa: ASSQDRTGTRDSGYT
v_call: TRBV7-2; j_call: TRBJ2-1; cdr3_aa: ASSLVRTSGSSYNEQF
v_call: TRBV28; j_call: TRBJ1-5; cdr3_aa: ASSLLRIRNQPQH
v_call: TRBV4-2; j_call: TRBJ1-4; cdr3_aa: ASSQGGAESEKLF
v_call: TRBV5-1; j_call: TRBJ1-1; cdr3_aa: ASSFLRAGRGTEAF
v_call: TRBV7-3; j_call: TRBJ2-1; cdr3_aa: ASSLSGRAVEQF
v_call: TRBV18; j_call: TRBJ1-4; cdr3_aa: ASSQLGTGQATNEKLF
v_call: TRBV30; j_call: TRBJ1-5; cdr3_aa: AWNLQGPNQPQH
v_call: TRBV7-9; j_call: TRBJ1-6; cdr3_aa: ASSYRTGEYSPLH
v_call: TRBV28; j_call: TRBJ1-3; cdr3_aa: ASSLLKGSGNTIY
v_call: TRBV6-5; j_call: TRBJ2-1; cdr3_aa: ASSFLGGSLYNEQF
v_call: TRBV11-3; j_call: TRBJ2-3; cdr3_aa: ASSSDSDTQY
v_call: TRBV7-2; j_call: TRBJ1-1; cdr3_aa: ASSRLLGRQGSTEAF
v_call: TRBV9; j_call: TRBJ2-1; cdr3_aa: ASSVRDPGLGIHNEQF
v_call: TRBV5-1; j_call: TRBJ1-2; cdr3_aa: ASSFGLGPQGDGYT
v_call: TRBV7-6; j_call: TRBJ2-2; cdr3_aa: ASSLMTGGSTGELF
v_call: TRBV27; j_call: TRBJ2-3; cdr3_aa: ASSPIVPRGTQY
v_call: TRBV5-6; j_call: TRBJ1-3; cdr3_aa: ASSWTGRSGNTIY